This is a list of T cell receptor beta chains from one sample in a study of tumor and adjacent non-tumor tissue in lung cancer. TCRdb ran MiXCR on the multiplex PCR reads and lists one entry per CDR3 protein. This table has 110,000 or so distinct CDR3 sequences, 60% to 80% appearing once. The sample was distant non-tumor lung tissue. These TCRs come from a man in his 60s with non-small cell lung cancer. Both conserved end residues are part of each CDR3. A D gene is named only where the DNA matches it firmly. Clone size is not always given. Where it is, it says once, few, many or a class for expanded clones.

j_gene,len,d_gene,abundance,v_gene,CDR3nt,CDR3aa
TRBJ2-3,15,NA,NA,TRBV4-3,TGCGCCAGCAGCCCCGATGGAGGGCCGGTAGATACGCAGTATTTT,CASSPDGGPVDTQYF
TRBJ1-2,14,NA,once,TRBV4-2,TGTGCCAGCAACCATTCCGGGACGATCAGGGGCTACACCTTC,CASNHSGTIRGYTF
TRBJ2-7,13,TRBD2,many,TRBV5-6,TGTGCCAGCAGCTTGCCAGGGAGGGTCGAGCAGTACTTC,CASSLPGRVEQYF
TRBJ2-7,14,NA,many,TRBV6-6,TGTGCCAGCAGTTACCAGGGGGAGGGCTACGAGCAGTACTTC,CASSYQGEGYEQYF
TRBJ1-2,14,NA,NA,TRBV12-3/TRBV12-4,TGTGTCAGTAGTTTGCGGCAGGGAGGCTATGGCTACACCTTC,CVSSLRQGGYGYTF
TRBJ2-5,11,NA,once,TRBV2,TGTGCCAGCAGTTCGAAAAAGACCCAGTACTTC,CASSSKKTQYF
TRBJ2-1,16,TRBD2,many,TRBV6-1,TGTGCCAGCAACTCAGGACTAGCGGGAGCCTACAATGAGCAGTTCTTC,CASNSGLAGAYNEQFF
TRBJ2-2,14,NA,NA,TRBV11-3,TGCGCCAGCAGCCCCGAGGAGCTCACCGGGGATCTGTCTTTT,CASSPEELTGDLSF
TRBJ1-2,16,TRBD1,few,TRBV7-9,TGTGCCAGCAGCCCCCTCACAGGGGGTGACTTCTATGGCTACACCTTC,CASSPLTGGDFYGYTF
TRBJ2-7,12,TRBD2,NA,TRBV11-2,TGTGCCAGCAGCCGGGGGGTGTACGAGCAGTACTTC,CASSRGVYEQYF
TRBJ1-4,15,NA,once,TRBV9,TGTGCCAGCAGCGTAGGGGGGTCAACTAATGAAAAACTGTTTTTT,CASSVGGSTNEKLFF
TRBJ2-1,15,TRBD2,many,TRBV12-3/TRBV12-4,TGTGCCAGCAGCGCTCTCCGGACTAGCGGGGGACCCCAGTTCTTC,CASSALRTSGGPQFF
TRBJ2-3,18,TRBD2,NA,TRBV4-3,TGCGCCAGCAGCCAAGATACTCCGACTAGCGGGAGTACAGATACGGAGTATTTT,CASSQDTPTSGSTDTEYF
TRBJ2-5,17,NA,NA,TRBV4-2,TGTGCCAGCAGCCAAGAGGTTGAGGGGCTACCGCAAGAGACCCAGTACTTC,CASSQEVEGLPQETQYF
TRBJ2-1,14,TRBD1,NA,TRBV10-3,TGTGTCAGCGCACCGGGACAGGGCTTCTATGAGCAGTTCTTC,CVSAPGQGFYEQFF
TRBJ2-1,14,NA,many,TRBV5-5,TGTGCCAGCAGTTTGACGGAGTCCTACAATGAGCAGTTCTTC,CASSLTESYNEQFF
TRBJ2-2,13,NA,NA,TRBV30,TGTGCCTGGAGTGTCGCCCGCACCGGGGAGCTGTTTTTT,CAWSVARTGELFF
TRBJ1-2,16,NA,NA,TRBV12-3/TRBV12-4,TGTGCCAGCAGTTTAGTCGGCACTTCTTCAAACTATGGCTACACCTTC,CASSLVGTSSNYGYTF
TRBJ2-3,14,TRBD2,NA,TRBV29-1,TGCAGCGCGGGGGGTACTAGTCCCTCAGATACGCAGTATTTT,CSAGGTSPSDTQYF
TRBJ2-5,18,NA,NA,TRBV2,TGTGCCAGCAGAGAACCAGACCGGGACCATTTGCGCCAAGAGACCCGGAACTTC,CASREPDRDHLRQETRNF
TRBJ2-7,16,NA,NA,TRBV11-1,TGTACCAGCAGCTCACGTGGCAGCTTCAGCTCCTACGAGCAGTACTTC,CTSSSRGSFSSYEQYF
TRBJ1-2,13,NA,NA,TRBV11-2,TGTGCCAGCAGCTTAGAGAGGAACACAGACTACACCTTC,CASSLERNTDYTF
TRBJ2-2,12,NA,many,TRBV5-6,TGTGCCAGCAGCAAGGGACTCGGGGAGCTGTTTTTT,CASSKGLGELFF
TRBJ2-5,16,TRBD2,NA,TRBV29-1,TGCAGCGTTAAAAGAAGGATAGCGGGGCACCAAGAGACCCAGTACTTC,CSVKRRIAGHQETQYF
TRBJ2-3,15,NA,NA,TRBV20-1,TGCAGTGCAAGACATGGGGCGACCTTTGCAGATACGCAGTATTTT,CSARHGATFADTQYF
TRBJ2-3,14,NA,NA,TRBV28,TGTGCCAGCAGTCCCGTCGGGGACAATCAGCCCCAGTATTTT,CASSPVGDNQPQYF
TRBJ2-1,17,TRBD2,NA,TRBV11-3,TGTGTCAGCAGCTTAGATGGTATTAGCGGGAGAGGCAATGAGCAGTTCTTC,CVSSLDGISGRGNEQFF
TRBJ2-7,16,TRBD2,medium-sized,TRBV11-2,TGTGCCAGCAGCTTGGGGGCTAGCGGGTACTCCTACGAGCAGTACTTC,CASSLGASGYSYEQYF
TRBJ1-5,15,NA,many,TRBV5-6,TGTGCCAGCAGCTTGGTCGGAGATAGCAATCAGCCCCAGCATTTT,CASSLVGDSNQPQHF
TRBJ1-2,14,NA,many,TRBV6-6,TGTGCCAGCAGACCACAGGGAGCTAACTATGGCTACACCTTC,CASRPQGANYGYTF
TRBJ1-1,14,NA,NA,TRBV4-2,TGCGCCAGCAACCAATGGGAGCGTGGCACTGAAGCTTTCTTT,CASNQWERGTEAFF
TRBJ1-4,13,NA,NA,TRBV5-4,TGTGCTAGTTCAGACGCAACTTATGAAAAACTGTTTTTT,CASSDATYEKLFF
TRBJ2-1,14,TRBD2,NA,TRBV20-1,TGCAATGCTAGCCGCGGGGGGGCCTACAATGAGCAGTTCTTC,CNASRGGAYNEQFF
TRBJ1-4,16,TRBD1,many,TRBV5-1,TGCGCCAGCAGCACCGACAGGGCGGCAACTAATGAAAAACTGTTTTTT,CASSTDRAATNEKLFF
TRBJ2-1,15,TRBD1,many,TRBV7-3,TGTGCCAGCAGCCGACAGGGCATACCAAACAATGAGCAGTTCTTC,CASSRQGIPNNEQFF
TRBJ1-5,14,NA,NA,TRBV10-3,TGTGCCATCAGTGAGGGGTGGCGGGGGCAGCCCCATCATTTT,CAISEGWRGQPHHF
TRBJ2-1,16,NA,medium-sized,TRBV11-3,TGTGCCAGCAGCTCCGAATCCCGTGTCACCTACAATGAGCAGTTCTTC,CASSSESRVTYNEQFF
TRBJ2-7,12,TRBD1,many,TRBV29-1,TGCAGCGCTTGTGACAGGGTTGATGAGCAGTACTTC,CSACDRVDEQYF
TRBJ1-3,15,TRBD1,NA,TRBV29-1,TGCAGCGCTCCAACGGGACAGCACTCTGGAAACACCATATATTTT,CSAPTGQHSGNTIYF
TRBJ1-5,14,TRBD1,few,TRBV5-1,TGCGCCAGCAGCGACGGGACAGGGGGGCAGCCCCAGCATTTT,CASSDGTGGQPQHF
TRBJ1-6,14,TRBD1,NA,TRBV28,TGTGCCAGCAGTTGGGGACAGGGCCATTCACCCCTCCACTTT,CASSWGQGHSPLHF
TRBJ1-1,13,TRBD1,many,TRBV20-1,TGCAGTGCTAGGGGACAGGTGAACACTGAAGCTTTCTTT,CSARGQVNTEAFF
TRBJ2-5,15,NA,NA,TRBV11-2,TGTACCAGCAGCATAGTCCCCCCAGGAGGAGAGACACAGTACTTC,CTSSIVPPGGETQYF
TRBJ2-7,14,NA,NA,TRBV5-1,TGCGCCAGCAGATTGACCGGGGGCAACTATGAGCAGTACTTC,CASRLTGGNYEQYF
TRBJ2-2,12,NA,NA,TRBV6-5,TGTGCCAGCAGACAGGGTTCCGTAGAGCTGTTTTTT,CASRQGSVELFF
TRBJ2-2,16,TRBD2,once,TRBV7-8,TGTGCCAGCAGCCCTCGGACTAGCGGGAACACCGGGGAGCTGTCTTTT,CASSPRTSGNTGELSF
TRBJ2-5,13,NA,NA,TRBV15,TGTGCCACCAGCAGAGGGACAGTAGAGACCCAGTACTTC,CATSRGTVETQYF